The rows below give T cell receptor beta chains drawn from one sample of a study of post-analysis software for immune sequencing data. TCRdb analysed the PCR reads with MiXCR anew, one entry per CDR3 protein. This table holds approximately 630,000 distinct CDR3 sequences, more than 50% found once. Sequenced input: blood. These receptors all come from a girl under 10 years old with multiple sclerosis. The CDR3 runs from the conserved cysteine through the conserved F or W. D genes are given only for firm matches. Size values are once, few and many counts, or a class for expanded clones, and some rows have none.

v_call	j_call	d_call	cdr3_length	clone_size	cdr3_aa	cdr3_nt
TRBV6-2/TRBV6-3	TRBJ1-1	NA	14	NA	CASTPRTGNTEAFF	TGTGCCAGCACTCCCCGGACTGGGAACACTGAAGCTTTCTTT
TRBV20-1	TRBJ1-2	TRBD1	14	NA	CSARAPDRDSGYTF	TGCAGTGCTAGAGCCCCGGACAGGGACAGCGGCTACACCTTC
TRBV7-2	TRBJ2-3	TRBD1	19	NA	CASSLTSNWGQGAPDTQYF	TGTGCCAGCAGCTTAACGTCTAACTGGGGACAGGGGGCCCCAGATACGCAGTATTTT
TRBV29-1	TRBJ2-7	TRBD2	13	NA	CSVNLAGAWEQYF	TGCAGCGTTAACCTAGCGGGAGCGTGGGAGCAGTACTTC
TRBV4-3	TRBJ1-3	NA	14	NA	CASSQGGDGNTIYF	TGCGCCAGCAGCCAAGGGGGAGACGGAAACACCATATATTTT
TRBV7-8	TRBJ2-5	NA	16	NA	CASSSFLTGPDETQYF	TGTGCCAGCAGCTCCTTCTTGACAGGTCCCGACGAGACCCAGTACTTC
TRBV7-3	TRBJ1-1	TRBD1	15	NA	CASSSWTGMNTEAFF	TGTGCCAGCAGCTCCTGGACAGGGATGAACACTGAAGCTTTCTTT
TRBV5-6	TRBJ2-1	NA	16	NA	CASSLSLAGWGNEQFF	TGTGCCAGCAGCTTGTCTTTGGCAGGGTGGGGAAATGAGCAGTTCTTC
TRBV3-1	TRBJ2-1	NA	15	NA	CASSQEIASYNEQFF	TGTGCCAGCAGCCAAGAAATAGCGTCCTACAATGAGCAGTTCTTC
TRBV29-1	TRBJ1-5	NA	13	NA	CSVATGPHQPQHF	TGCAGCGTTGCGACAGGTCCCCATCAGCCCCAGCATTTT
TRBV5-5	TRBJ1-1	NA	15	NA	CASSPWPQGNTEAFF	TGTGCCAGCAGTCCCTGGCCACAGGGGAACACTGAAGCTTTCTTT
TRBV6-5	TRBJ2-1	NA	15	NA	CASGSLQIVNNEQFF	TGTGCCAGCGGCTCCCTGCAGATTGTGAATAATGAGCAGTTCTTC
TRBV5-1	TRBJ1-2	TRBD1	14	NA	CASSGRTGVDGYTF	TGCGCCAGCAGCGGCCGGACAGGCGTAGATGGCTACACCTTC
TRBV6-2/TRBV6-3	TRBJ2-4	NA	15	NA	CASSSIHLAKNIQYF	TGTGCCAGCAGTTCTATACATCTAGCCAAAAACATTCAGTACTTC
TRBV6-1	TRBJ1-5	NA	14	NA	CASREGGRNQPQHF	TGTGCCAGCCGGGAGGGGGGTCGCAATCAGCCCCAGCATTTT
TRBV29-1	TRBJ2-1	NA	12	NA	CSVVRESGEQFF	TGCAGCGTTGTGAGGGAGTCTGGTGAGCAGTTCTTC
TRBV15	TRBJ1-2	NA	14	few	CATSRDRALHGYTF	TGTGCCACCAGCAGAGATCGGGCACTCCATGGCTACACCTTC
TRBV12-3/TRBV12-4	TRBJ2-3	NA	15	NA	CASSQSSGRADTQYF	TGTGCCAGCAGCCAAAGCTCCGGGAGAGCAGATACGCAGTATTTT
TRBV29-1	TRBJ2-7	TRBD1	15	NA	CSARGTGGGSYEQYF	TGCAGCGCCAGGGGGACAGGGGGCGGCTCCTACGAGCAGTACTTC
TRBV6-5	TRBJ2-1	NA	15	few	CASSFSGYPYNEQFF	TGTGCCAGCAGTTTCAGCGGATACCCCTACAATGAGCAGTTCTTC
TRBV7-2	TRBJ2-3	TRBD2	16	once	CASSFGLAGLTDTQYF	TGTGCCAGCAGCTTCGGGCTAGCGGGGCTTACAGATACGCAGTATTTT
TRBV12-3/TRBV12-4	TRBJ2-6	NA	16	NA	CASTRTAVSGANVLTF	TGTGCCAGCACCCGGACAGCAGTCTCTGGGGCCAACGTCCTGACTTTC
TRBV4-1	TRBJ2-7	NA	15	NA	CASSQSRDHPYEQYF	TGCGCCAGCAGCCAATCCCGGGACCATCCCTACGAGCAGTACTTC
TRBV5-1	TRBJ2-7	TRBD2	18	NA	CASSLGLPGLGSSYEQYF	TGCGCCAGCAGCTTGGGTCTACCGGGACTAGGAAGCTCCTACGAGCAGTACTTC
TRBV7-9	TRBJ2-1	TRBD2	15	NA	CASSLRLAAHNEQFF	TGTGCCAGCAGCTTAAGACTAGCGGCCCACAATGAGCAGTTCTTC
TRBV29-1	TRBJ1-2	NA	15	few	CSVTYRDAETYGYTF	TGCAGCGTTACCTACCGGGACGCCGAAACCTATGGCTACACCTTC
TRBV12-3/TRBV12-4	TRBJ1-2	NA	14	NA	CASSPQGFSYGYTF	TGTGCCAGCAGTCCTCAGGGGTTCTCCTATGGCTACACCTTC
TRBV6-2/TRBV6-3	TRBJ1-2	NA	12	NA	CASSTVGPYYTF	TGTGCCAGCTCGACTGTGGGACCTTACTACACCTTC
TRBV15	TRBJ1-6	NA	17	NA	CATSRVARSSYNSPLHF	TGTGCCACCAGCAGAGTGGCCAGGAGCTCCTATAATTCACCCCTCCACTTT
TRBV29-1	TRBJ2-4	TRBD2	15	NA	CSVGLAGGDKNIQYF	TGCAGCGTGGGACTAGCGGGAGGCGACAAAAACATTCAGTACTTC
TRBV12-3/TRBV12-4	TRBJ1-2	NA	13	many	CASSLDRNYGYTF	TGTGCCAGCAGTTTAGACAGGAACTATGGCTACACCTTC
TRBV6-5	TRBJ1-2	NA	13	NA	CASSYGREGGYTF	TGTGCCAGCAGTTACGGCAGGGAAGGTGGCTACACCTTC
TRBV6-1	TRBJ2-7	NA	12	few	CASSRLGYEQYF	TGTGCCAGCAGTCGCTTAGGCTACGAGCAGTACTTC
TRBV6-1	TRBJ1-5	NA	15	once	CASSAWGSGNQPQHF	TGTGCCAGCAGTGCTTGGGGGTCTGGCAATCAGCCCCAGCATTTT
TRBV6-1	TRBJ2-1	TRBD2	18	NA	CASSQIAGGPVSFNEQFF	TGTGCCAGCAGTCAAATAGCGGGGGGGCCTGTGTCCTTCAATGAGCAGTTCTTC
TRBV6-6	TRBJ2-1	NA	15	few	CASSNGGSSYNEQFF	TGTGCCAGCAGTAACGGGGGTAGCTCCTACAATGAGCAGTTCTTC
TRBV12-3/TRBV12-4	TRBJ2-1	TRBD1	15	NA	CASSLRDRDYNEQFF	TGTGCCAGCAGTTTAAGGGACAGGGATTACAATGAGCAGTTCTTC
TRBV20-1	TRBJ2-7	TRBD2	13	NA	CSASGLAGEEQYF	TGCAGTGCTAGCGGCCTAGCGGGAGAAGAGCAGTACTTC
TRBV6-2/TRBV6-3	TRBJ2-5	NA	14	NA	CASSPSVWLETQYF	TGTGCCAGCAGTCCTAGTGTTTGGTTAGAGACCCAGTACTTC
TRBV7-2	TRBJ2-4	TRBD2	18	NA	CASSLDRWGEGSKNIQYF	TGTGCCAGCAGCTTAGATCGTTGGGGGGAGGGGAGCAAAAACATTCAGTACTTC
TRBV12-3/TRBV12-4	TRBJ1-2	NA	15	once	CASSLVGWRSYGYTF	TGTGCCAGCAGTTTAGTAGGGTGGCGGAGTTATGGCTACACCTTC
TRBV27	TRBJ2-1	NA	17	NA	CASTTLTSRSSYNEQFF	TGTGCCAGCACCACCTTGACGTCCAGAAGCTCCTACAATGAGCAGTTCTTC
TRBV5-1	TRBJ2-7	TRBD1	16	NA	CASIPKTGTGKHEQYF	TGCGCCAGCATCCCGAAAACCGGGACAGGGAAGCACGAGCAGTACTTC
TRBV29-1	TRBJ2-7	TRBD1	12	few	CSVQTGINEQYF	TGCAGCGTTCAGACAGGGATCAACGAGCAGTACTTC
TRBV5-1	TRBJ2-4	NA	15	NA	CASSLNVGDQNIQYF	TGCGCCAGCAGCTTGAATGTGGGGGACCAAAACATTCAGTACTTC
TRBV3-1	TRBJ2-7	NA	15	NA	CASSPGNSFTYEQYF	TGTGCCAGCAGCCCGGGAAACAGCTTCACCTACGAGCAGTACTTC
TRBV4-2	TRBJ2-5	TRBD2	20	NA	CASSHLPGTSGDGGQETQYF	TGTGCCAGCAGCCATCTACCGGGGACTAGCGGCGACGGCGGCCAAGAGACCCAGTACTTC
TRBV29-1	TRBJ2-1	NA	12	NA	CSVDGRQETQFF	TGCAGCGTTGATGGCAGGCAAGAGACCCAGTTCTTC